One and the same sample provided the 28 T cell receptor beta chains below, sequenced in a study of CD8 T cells in Susac syndrome. With random hexamers, reverse transcription was performed on about 0.45 to 1 ug of RNA. TCRdb recomputed calls from the immunoSEQ multiplex PCR reads with MiXCR, one row per CDR3 protein. The sample lists 150,000 to 200,000 distinct CDR3 sequences, roughly nine tenths seen once, with 0.087% in the top ten. The sequenced sample consisted of CD4+ T cells from PBMCs. These TCRs come from a human donor with Susac syndrome.

The J gene is TRBJ2-1, the V gene TRBV20-1; possible D gene TRBD2, 5 bases. CDR1 and CDR2 from the germline V gene are DFQATT and SNEGSKA (reference sequence). This CDR3 region has 12 residues. The CDR3 bases are TGCAGCCCGGCGGGCGGAAGGAATGAGCAGTTCTTC. This gives the protein CSPAGGRNEQFF.

The V call is TRBV20-1, the J call TRBJ2-5; D tentatively fits TRBD1 or TRBD2 (5 bases each). The germline V gene has CDR1 DFQATT and CDR2 SNEGSKA (reference sequence). The CDR3 is 16 amino acids. V was trimmed by 0 bases and J by 5 bases, leaving 19 bases between them. The CDR3 sequence is CSARDPAREFRETQYF. CDR3 coding DNA: TGCAGTGCTAGAGATCCGGCCAGGGAGTTTCGGGAGACCCAGTACTTC.

The chain uses TRBV6-1 and TRBJ2-7; the D gene is possibly TRBD1 (5 bases). In germline, CDR1 is MNHNS, CDR2 SASEGT. There are 18 residues in the CDR3. Trimming took 5 bases from V and 3 from J, leaving 26 bases between them. The chain's CDR3 is CASSRPGHSTFVSYEQYF. The CDR3 DNA is TGTGCCAGCAGTAGACCAGGGCACAGCACATTTGTGAGCTACGAGCAGTACTTC.

This clonotype appeared once. This sequence joins TRBV18 and TRBJ1-2; D remains ambiguous. CDR1 KGHSH and CDR2 LQKENI come from the germline V gene. V lost 3 bases and J lost 3, with 11 bases in between. CDR3 length equals 14 residues. For the CDR3, the DNA is TGTGCCAGCTCACCCCCCGCCCAAGACTATGGCTACACCTTC. It encodes CASSPPAQDYGYTF.

The chain couples TRBV5-1 to TRBJ1-4; TRBD1 agrees at 7 bases. Per the germline V gene, CDR1 is SGHRS and CDR2 is YFSETQ. Germline trimming cut 4 bases from V and 4 bases from J; bases unmatched to any gene: 1. This CDR3 region has 13 residues. The CDR3 DNA reads TGCGCCAGCAGCCAGGGGGGTAATGAAAAACTGTTTTTT. Its translation: CASSQGGNEKLFF. Full variable domain (missing parts from reference TRBV5-1 and TRBJ1-4): KAGVTQTPRYLIKTRGQQVTLSCSPISGHRSVSWYQQTPGQGLQFLFEYFSETQRNKGNFPGRFSGRQFSNSRSEMNVSTLELGDSALYLCASSQGGNEKLFFGSGTQLSVL.

DNA of the CDR3: TGTGCCAGCAGAAACAAGGAGTATGGCTACACCTTC. Encoded protein: CASRNKEYGYTF. V is TRBV11-2 and J is TRBJ1-2; no firm D call. Trimming cost V 6 bases and J 5 bases, with 10 bases left between them. Germline V gene sequence: CDR1 SGHAT, CDR2 FQNNGV. CDR3 length equals 12 residues.

J is TRBJ1-2 and V is TRBV7-2, with 11 bases matching TRBD1. The germline V gene encodes CDR1 SGHTA and CDR2 FQGNSA. The CDR3 loop spans 16 amino acids. The V gene end was trimmed by 4 bases and the J gene end by 2 bases; junction bases not matched to a gene: 6. CDR3 coding DNA: TGTGCCAGCAGCTCCTCCGGGACAGGGGGGAACTATGGCTACACCTTC. Encoded protein: CASSSSGTGGNYGYTF.

With regard to this clonotype: A junction end diverges from the germline sequence, so it may reflect a read error. The chain has TRBV3-1 and TRBJ2-7; maybe TRBD1 (6 bases). The CDR3 is 12 amino acids. Per germline, CDR1 LGHDT and CDR2 YNNKEL (reference sequence). CDR3 sequence: CASSQGGYEQYF. The CDR3 coding sequence is TGTGCCAGCAGTCAAGGGGGTTACGAGCAGTACTTC.

The chain has TRBV9 and TRBJ2-5; 7 bases align to TRBD1. The ends lost 4 bases at V and 4 bases at J; junction bases unmatched: 10. CDR1 is SGDLS and CDR2 is YYNGEE in the germline V gene. This CDR3 is 15 amino acids long. Here the CDR3 reads CASSFSTGIGETQYF. The CDR3 DNA reads as TGTGCCAGCAGCTTTTCGACAGGGATTGGAGAGACCCAGTACTTC.

The chain carries TRBV5-1 and TRBJ1-1; D is ambiguous. CDR3 length: 14 residues. Germline V gene lookup returns CDR1 SGHRS and CDR2 YFSETQ. The V end lost 0 bases, the J end lost 4 bases, and 10 bases lay between the germline ends. The DNA for the CDR3 is TGCGCCAGCAGCTTGGCCGGTTCCAGCACTGAAGCTTTCTTT. It translates to CASSLAGSSTEAFF.

This chain uses TRBV7-2 with TRBJ2-7; 9 bases map to TRBD1. CDR1 is SGHTA, CDR2 FQGNSA, per germline. Trimming removed 3 bases from V and 4 bases from J; junction bases left unmatched: 7. The CDR3 length is 15 residues. The CDR3, as DNA: TGTGCCAGCAGCTTTGACAGGGGGGCCTTTTACGAGCAGTACTTC. Protein product: CASSFDRGAFYEQYF.

V and J are TRBV19 and TRBJ2-5; 7 nucleotides line up with TRBD1. The V and J ends lost 5 bases and 5 bases, in that order; junction bases with no gene match: 8. Germline lookup yields CDR1 LNHDA and CDR2 SQIVND (reference sequence). The CDR3 totals 14 residues. The CDR3 nucleotides are TGTGCCAGTAGTGCCCCCGGGACAGAGGAGACCCAGTACTTC. Protein: CASSAPGTEETQYF. Drawing the rest from reference TRBV19 and TRBJ2-5, the complete variable domain is DGGITQSPKYLFRKEGQNVTLSCEQNLNHDAMYWYRQDPGQGLRLIYYSQIVNDFQKGDIAEGYSVSREKKESFPLTVTSAQKNPTAFYLCASSAPGTEETQYFGPGTRLLVL.

The V call is TRBV19, the J call TRBJ1-5, with unresolved D. The CDR3 sequence is 14 residues long. Germline values: CDR1 LNHDA, CDR2 SQIVND (reference sequence). V was pared by 2 bases and J by 1 base, with 6 bases between. DNA of the CDR3: TGTGCCAGTAGTATACGGGAGAGCAATCAGCCCCAGCATTTT. Its translation: CASSIRESNQPQHF.

V gene TRBV27 combines with J gene TRBJ1-2; TRBD1 aligns across 8 bases. The CDR3 runs 14 residues. V lost 5 bases, J lost 6 bases, and 8 bases stayed unmatched. The V gene's germline CDR1 is MNHEY and CDR2 SMNVEV (reference sequence). The CDR3 nucleotides read TGTGCCAGCAGTCAACCAGGGGGCGCGGATGGCTACACCTTC. Amino acids: CASSQPGGADGYTF.

This chain links TRBV3-1 with TRBJ2-1, with 8 nucleotides matching TRBD2. The trim removed 1 base at V and 8 bases at J, leaving 7 bases unmatched. Per germline, CDR1 LGHDT and CDR2 YNNKEL (reference sequence). The CDR3 loop spans 15 amino acids. CDR3 DNA sequence: TGTGCCAGCAGCCAAGCGGGGGGGCGGCCTCATGAGCAGTTCTTC. It specifies CASSQAGGRPHEQFF.

The J gene is TRBJ2-7, the V gene TRBV5-4, with 8 bases lining up with TRBD2. CDR1 is SGHNT, CDR2 YYREEE, per germline (reference sequence). This CDR3 is built from 14 residues. Losses at the gene ends were 4 bases for V and 5 bases for J; bases not matched to a gene: 8. The CDR3 loop is CASSLAGGVDEQYF. The CDR3 DNA reads TGTGCCAGCAGCCTGGCGGGGGGCGTGGACGAGCAGTACTTC.

The chain combines TRBV30 with TRBJ2-3; no clear D. CDR1 and CDR2 from the germline V gene are GTSNPN and SVGIG (reference sequence). The CDR3 sequence is 13 residues long. V lost 1 base, J lost 1 base, and 6 bases lay in between. CDR3 protein: CAWSEDGTDTQYF. In DNA form, the CDR3 reads TGTGCCTGGAGTGAGGACGGCACAGATACGCAGTATTTT.

V gene TRBV30 combines with J gene TRBJ2-6; D is unresolved. Trimming removed 2 bases from V and 0 bases from J, with 5 bases in between. Germline CDR1 reads GTSNPN; CDR2 reads SVGIG (reference sequence). The CDR3 is made up of 14 amino acids. The CDR3 DNA follows: TGTGCCTGGAGTTATCGCTCTGGGGCCAACGTCCTGACTTTC. Protein sequence: CAWSYRSGANVLTF.

The rearrangement uses TRBV5-1 and TRBJ2-5, with 7 nucleotides matching TRBD2. With V trimmed by 5 bases and J by 5 bases, 9 bases remained unmatched. This CDR3 region has 14 residues. Germline V gene lookup returns CDR1 SGHRS and CDR2 YFSETQ. DNA of the CDR3: TGCGCCAGCAGAGGACTAGTTCGCGGGGAGACCCAGTACTTC. It specifies CASRGLVRGETQYF.

The chain employs TRBV18 and TRBJ2-3, with D uncertain. From germline, CDR1 is KGHSH and CDR2 LQKENI. The CDR3 sequence is 15 residues long. The ends were cut back, 5 bases at V and 0 bases at J, with 12 bases in the middle. The CDR3 reads CASSWEATSTDTQYF. DNA of the CDR3: TGTGCCAGCTCATGGGAAGCTACTAGCACAGATACGCAGTATTTT.

The gene calls are TRBV7-3 and TRBJ2-1, with 10 bases fitting TRBD2. This CDR3 is built from 15 residues. J was trimmed by 8 bases and V by 2 bases; bases with no gene match: 6. In germline, CDR1 is SGHTA, CDR2 FQGTGA. CDR3 protein: CASSLGTSAEDEQFF. For the CDR3, the DNA is TGTGCCAGCAGCTTAGGGACTAGCGCCGAAGATGAGCAGTTCTTC.

This rearrangement joins TRBV4-1 to TRBJ2-5; D gene uncertain. The germline gives CDR1 MGHRA, CDR2 YSYEKL. The CDR3 spans 13 residues. V gave up 1 base and J gave up 5 bases, with 8 bases separating them. CDR3 sequence (DNA): TGCGCCAGCAGCCAAGTAATGGGCGAGACCCAGTACTTC. Residues: CASSQVMGETQYF.

The chain uses TRBV27 and TRBJ1-5; D remains unclear. Germline CDR1 MNHEY, CDR2 SMNVEV (reference sequence). The CDR3 consists of 14 residues. V dropped 3 bases and J dropped 1 base, with 7 bases sitting between them. CDR3 bases: TGTGCCAGCAGTTTTCAAGGCAGCAATCAGCCCCAGCATTTT. This translates into CASSFQGSNQPQHF.

The V gene is TRBV18, the J gene TRBJ2-3; 8 bases agree with TRBD2. The CDR3 length is 14 residues. Trimming took 6 bases from V and 6 from J; bases not matched to a gene: 8. Germline CDR1 and CDR2: KGHSH and LQKENI. The CDR3 sequence: CASSPAGGGDTQYF. The CDR3 nucleotides are TGTGCCAGCTCTCCGGCGGGAGGCGGGGATACGCAGTATTTT.

The chain uses TRBV6-1 and TRBJ1-2; D is possibly TRBD1 (5 bases). CDR3 length equals 13 residues. V lost 5 bases and J 7 bases, leaving 14 bases between the germline ends. Per the germline V gene, CDR1 is MNHNS and CDR2 is SASEGT. CDR3 in amino acids: CASSILDIGGYTF. The DNA of the CDR3 is TGTGCCAGCAGTATTCTGGACATCGGTGGCTACACCTTC.

The chain combines TRBV29-1 with TRBJ1-1; D might be TRBD1 (5 bases). Germline CDR1 reads SQVTM; CDR2 reads ANQGSEA. V lost 4 bases to trimming and J lost 6 bases, with 18 bases between them. This CDR3 has 14 residues. CDR3 region: CSVVGANSNAEAFF. The CDR3 DNA follows: TGCAGCGTTGTAGGGGCAAATTCCAATGCTGAAGCTTTCTTT.

The chain couples TRBV2 to TRBJ2-6; D possibly corresponds to TRBD1 (5 bases). Trimming took 7 bases from V and 8 from J, leaving 9 bases between them. There are 12 residues in the CDR3. Germline V lookup: CDR1 SNHLY, CDR2 FYNNEI. CDR3 in amino acids: CASKDSTNVLTF. Here the CDR3 DNA reads TGTGCCAGCAAAGACAGTACCAACGTCCTGACTTTC.

J is TRBJ2-5 and V is TRBV25-1, with no clear D. Germline CDR1 and CDR2: MGHDK and SYGVNS. With 1 base removed from V and 5 bases from J, the gap between germline ends came to 2 bases. The CDR3 totals 11 residues. The CDR3 is CASSEWETQYF. In DNA, the CDR3 is TGTGCCAGCAGTGAATGGGAGACCCAGTACTTC.